Each of the 12 T cell receptor beta chains below was sequenced from the same sample in a study of regulatory dendritic cells for organ transplantation. Measured with immunoSEQ multiplex PCR; TCRdb has only the in-frame clones, and not every one. This sample has about 30,000 clones, with approximately 78% found just once. Source material: naive CD4+ T cells from blood. Sample subset: CD45RA+ naive T cells. These receptors all come from a human donor in good health.

This sequence joins TRBV15 and TRBJ2-7; TRBD1 aligns across 8 bases. Losses at the gene ends were 0 bases for V and 2 bases for J; bases not matched to a gene: 0. CDR1 is LNHNV and CDR2 is YYDKDF in the germline V gene (reference sequence). The length of the CDR3 is 14 residues. The CDR3 bases are TGTGCCACCAGCAGAGACAGGGGGCCCTACGAGCAGTACTTC. This codes for CATSRDRGPYEQYF. Filled out from reference TRBV15 and TRBJ2-7, the complete variable domain reads DAMVIQNPRYQVTQFGKPVTLSCSQTLNHNVMYWYQQKSSQAPKLLFHYYDKDFNNEADTPDNFQSRRPNTSFCFLDIRSPGLGDTAMYLCATSRDRGPYEQYFGPGTRLTVT.

The table lists this clone with a few counts. This sequence joins TRBV7-9 and TRBJ2-7; the D gene is possibly TRBD1 (5 bases). The V end was cut by 5 bases, the J end by 4 bases, with 9 bases between. The length of the CDR3 is 12 residues. From germline, CDR1 is SEHNR and CDR2 FQNEAQ (reference sequence). This CDR3 reads CASSDQGYEQYF. The CDR3 DNA is TGTGCCAGCAGCGATCAGGGTTACGAGCAGTACTTC. Full variable domain (remainder filled in from reference TRBV7-9 and TRBJ2-7): DTGVSQNPRHKITKRGQNVTFRCDPISEHNRLYWYRQTLGQGPEFLTYFQNEAQLEKSRLLSDRFSAERPKGSFSTLEIQRTEQGDSAMYLCASSDQGYEQYFGPGTRLTVT.

The chain combines TRBV27 with TRBJ1-1; D uncertain. Trimming removed 5 bases at V and 7 bases at J, with 14 bases between. The length of the CDR3 is 13 residues. The germline V gene encodes CDR1 MNHEY and CDR2 SMNVEV (reference sequence). The CDR3: CASSPGVGGEAFF. The CDR3 bases are TGTGCCAGCAGTCCGGGAGTGGGCGGTGAAGCTTTCTTT.

The chain joins TRBV5-8 to TRBJ1-1; D perhaps matches TRBD1 (5 bases). V lost 3 bases to trimming and J lost 4 bases, with 10 bases between them. From germline, CDR1 is SGHTS and CDR2 YDEGEE. The CDR3 loop spans 13 amino acids. Written as DNA, the CDR3 is TGTGCCAGCAGCTCGGACACGTCCACTGAAGCTTTCTTT. It encodes CASSSDTSTEAFF.

Comment on this clone: At one end the junction does not follow the germline gene, possibly because of a read error. This rearrangement joins TRBV7-7 to TRBJ2-3, with 9 bases that match TRBD1. The CDR3 consists of 15 residues. Germline V CDR1 and CDR2: SSHAT, FNYEAQ (reference sequence). The DNA of the CDR3 is TGTGCTAGCAGCCTGACAGGGGGGAAGACAGATACGCAGTATTTT. Translating it yields CASSLTGGKTDTQYF.

In this sample, this clone turned up a few times. The rearrangement uses TRBV4-2 and TRBJ1-4; the D gene is possibly TRBD1 (5 bases). Germline CDR1 LGHNA, CDR2 YNFKEQ. V gave up 1 base and J gave up 4 bases, with 10 bases separating them. This CDR3 has 15 residues. In nucleotides, the CDR3 is TGTGCCAGCAGCCAAGGGGAGGGGATTAATGAAAAACTGTTTTTT. Protein product: CASSQGEGINEKLFF.

This rearrangement joins TRBV11-2 to TRBJ2-2, with 7 nucleotides matching TRBD1. Germline assignment: CDR1 SGHAT and CDR2 FQNNGV. Trimming took 5 bases from V and 7 from J; bases not matched to a gene: 4. The CDR3 totals 13 residues. CDR3 sequence: CASSRQGNGELFF. In nucleotides, the CDR3 is TGTGCCAGCAGCAGACAGGGTAACGGGGAGCTGTTTTTT.

The V call is TRBV9, the J call TRBJ1-2; 8 bases line up with TRBD1. This CDR3 has 14 residues. V lost 0 bases, J lost 7 bases, and 5 bases stayed unmatched. Germline loops: CDR1 SGDLS, CDR2 YYNGEE. CDR3 coding DNA: TGTGCCAGCAGCGTAGCAGGGGGCGCGGGTGGCTACACCTTC. This translates into CASSVAGGAGGYTF. Using reference TRBV9 and TRBJ1-2 for the parts outside the CDR3, the full variable domain is DSGVTQTPKHLITATGQRVTLRCSPRSGDLSVYWYQQSLDQGLQFLIQYYNGEERAKGNILERFSAQQFPDLHSELNLSSLELGDSALYFCASSVAGGAGGYTFGSGTRLTVV.

This chain connects TRBV27 to TRBJ2-7; 7 bases align to TRBD1. The CDR3 totals 14 residues. The germline gives CDR1 MNHEY, CDR2 SMNVEV (reference sequence). With 3 bases clipped from V and 6 bases from J, the junction kept 8 bases outside the gene matches. DNA for the CDR3: TGTGCCAGCAGTTTGACAGGGTACTATTTCGAGCAGTACTTC. Protein sequence: CASSLTGYYFEQYF.

The rearrangement links TRBV6-1 to TRBJ1-5; D not resolved. The CDR3 has 13 amino acids. Trimming took 7 bases from V and 0 from J, leaving 7 bases between them. Germline values: CDR1 MNHNS, CDR2 SASEGT. As DNA, the CDR3 is TGTGCCAGCACTGACAATAGCAATCAGCCCCAGCATTTT. Protein product: CASTDNSNQPQHF.

This rearrangement joins TRBV7-9 to TRBJ1-5; D is unresolved. This CDR3 has 12 amino acids. Per the germline V gene, CDR1 is SEHNR and CDR2 is FQNEAQ (reference sequence). Trimming stripped 1 base from V and 6 bases from J, with 4 bases between. CDR3 region: CASSLDSQPQHF. Written as DNA, the CDR3 is TGTGCCAGCAGCTTAGACAGTCAGCCCCAGCATTTT.

This rearrangement joins TRBV11-2 to TRBJ2-7, with D tentatively TRBD2 (5 bases). This CDR3 contains 15 residues. The V end lost 1 base, the J end lost 0 bases, and 10 bases lay between the germline ends. The V gene's germline CDR1 is SGHAT and CDR2 FQNNGV. CDR3 in amino acids: CASSLVRGPSYEQYF. Here the CDR3 DNA reads TGTGCCAGCAGCTTAGTTCGGGGTCCCTCCTACGAGCAGTACTTC.